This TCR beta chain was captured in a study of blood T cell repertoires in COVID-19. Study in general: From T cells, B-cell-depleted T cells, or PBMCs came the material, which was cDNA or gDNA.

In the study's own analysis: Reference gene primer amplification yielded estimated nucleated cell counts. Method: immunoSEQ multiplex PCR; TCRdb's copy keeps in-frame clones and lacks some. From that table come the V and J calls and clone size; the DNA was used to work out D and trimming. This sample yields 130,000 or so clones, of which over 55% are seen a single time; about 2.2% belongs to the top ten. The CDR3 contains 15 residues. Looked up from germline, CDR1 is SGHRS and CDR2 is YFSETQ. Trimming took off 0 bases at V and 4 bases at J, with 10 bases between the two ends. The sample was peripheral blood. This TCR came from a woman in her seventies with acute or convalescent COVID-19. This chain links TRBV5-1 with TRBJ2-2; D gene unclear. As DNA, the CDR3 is TGCGCCAGCAGCTTGGCCGGTGATCGCACCGGGGAGCTGTTTTTT. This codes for CASSLAGDRTGELFF.